A selection of T cell receptor beta chains follows, all from one sample in a study of shared clonotypes between healthy human individuals. Sequencing was performed with immunoSEQ multiplex PCR; in TCRdb, only in-frame clones are kept and a portion is missing. The sample lists a few hundred thousand clones, less than 85% seen once, with 10% in the top ten. Sequencing was performed on memory CD4+ T cells sorted from blood. The receptors stem from a man aged 25-40 years in good health. Both conserved end residues are part of each CDR3. A D gene is named only where the DNA matches it firmly. The size of a clone is reported for some rows only, either as once, few or many, or as a class for expanded clones.

v_call	cdr3_length	clone_size	j_call	d_call	cdr3_aa	cdr3_nt
TRBV18	14	NA	TRBJ1-1	NA	CASSPGGWNTEAFF	TGTGCCAGCTCACCAGGCGGTTGGAACACTGAAGCTTTCTTT
TRBV7-6	15	NA	TRBJ2-1	TRBD2	CASSLEGGRYNEQFF	TGTGCCAGCAGCTTAGAAGGCGGGAGGTACAATGAGCAGTTCTTC
TRBV11-2	15	NA	TRBJ2-2	NA	CASRVTGGGTGELFF	TGTGCCAGCAGGGTGACAGGTGGAGGGACCGGGGAGCTGTTTTTT
TRBV2	14	NA	TRBJ2-2	NA	CASSELRNTGELFF	TGTGCCAGCAGTGAATTGAGGAACACCGGGGAGCTGTTTTTT
TRBV7-8	15	many	TRBJ1-4	TRBD1	CASSLSGTGVEKLFF	TGTGCCAGCAGCTTATCCGGGACAGGGGTCGAAAAACTGTTTTTT
TRBV19	11	few	TRBJ1-1	NA	CASNKNTEAFF	TGTGCCAGTAACAAGAACACTGAAGCTTTCTTT
TRBV15	16	NA	TRBJ2-3	NA	CATSRELVWNPDTQYF	TGTGCCACCAGCAGAGAACTTGTGTGGAATCCAGATACGCAGTATTTT
TRBV29-1	14	few	TRBJ2-1	TRBD2	CSVEASGVLNEQFF	TGCAGCGTTGAGGCTAGCGGGGTCCTCAATGAGCAGTTCTTC
TRBV25-1	15	NA	TRBJ2-1	NA	CASSEYSSSYNEQFF	TGTGCCAGCAGTGAATACAGCAGCTCCTACAATGAGCAGTTCTTC
TRBV28	12	NA	TRBJ2-1	NA	CALGSGYNEQFF	TGTGCTTTGGGTTCGGGCTACAATGAGCAGTTCTTC
TRBV7-3	15	NA	TRBJ2-3	TRBD2	CASSLAGVGVDTQYF	TGTGCCAGCAGCTTAGCGGGAGTGGGAGTGGATACGCAGTATTTT
TRBV5-1	14	NA	TRBJ2-7	TRBD2	CASSLASGSYEQYF	TGCGCCAGCAGCTTGGCTAGCGGGAGCTACGAGCAGTACTTC
TRBV27	13	once	TRBJ2-7	NA	CASRARLDGKQYF	TGTGCCAGCAGGGCAAGGCTAGATGGCAAGCAGTACTTC
TRBV2	15	few	TRBJ2-7	TRBD1	CASSEGQAKGYEQYF	TGTGCCAGCAGCGAAGGACAGGCCAAAGGGTACGAGCAGTACTTC
TRBV4-1	16	few	TRBJ2-7	TRBD1	CASSQVPGQGAYEQYF	TGCGCCAGCAGCCAAGTCCCGGGACAGGGGGCGTACGAGCAGTACTTC
TRBV4-3	17	NA	TRBJ1-3	NA	CASSQDGAGSSGNTIYF	TGCGCCAGCAGCCAAGATGGCGCAGGGAGCTCTGGAAACACCATATATTTT
TRBV18	15	NA	TRBJ1-1	NA	CASSPPGTMNTEAFF	TGTGCCAGCTCACCCCCAGGAACCATGAACACTGAAGCTTTCTTT
TRBV5-1	15	NA	TRBJ2-7	NA	CASSLDYRPAYEQYF	TGCGCCAGCAGCTTAGACTACCGCCCAGCGTACGAGCAGTACTTC
TRBV28	13	NA	TRBJ1-1	NA	CASSLKATTEAFF	TGTGCCAGCAGTTTAAAGGCAACCACTGAAGCTTTCTTT
TRBV5-1	14	once	TRBJ2-3	NA	CASSLGDPADTQYF	TGCGCCAGCAGCTTGGGAGATCCAGCAGATACGCAGTATTTT
TRBV9	15	NA	TRBJ2-5	NA	CASSPSATGQVAQYF	TGTGCCAGCAGCCCCTCCGCGACAGGCCAGGTGGCCCAGTACTTC
TRBV6-1	18	few	TRBJ1-5	NA	CASSAGTAGPYSNQPQHF	TGTGCCAGCAGTGCCGGGACCGCCGGACCTTATAGCAATCAGCCCCAGCATTTT
TRBV5-8	14	NA	TRBJ2-7	NA	CASSKRSTTYEQYF	TGTGCCAGCAGCAAGAGGAGTACAACCTACGAGCAGTACTTC
TRBV9	13	NA	TRBJ1-2	NA	CASSVGGGYGYTF	TGTGCCAGCAGCGTAGGAGGAGGGTACGGCTACACCTTC
TRBV4-1	15	NA	TRBJ2-5	NA	CASSQDFLAQETQYF	TGCGCCAGCAGCCAAGATTTCCTAGCCCAGGAGACCCAGTACTTC
TRBV11-2	14	NA	TRBJ1-2	NA	CASSLGTANYGYTF	TGTGCCAGCAGCTTAGGGACGGCTAACTATGGCTACACCTTC
TRBV7-2	16	NA	TRBJ2-1	TRBD1	CASSQLAGTGGNEQFF	TGTGCCAGCAGCCAGTTAGCCGGGACAGGGGGCAATGAGCAGTTCTTC
TRBV5-1	17	NA	TRBJ2-7	TRBD2	CASSLGGTSSGIYEQYF	TGCGCCAGCAGCTTGGGAGGGACTAGCTCGGGTATCTACGAGCAGTACTTC
TRBV18	14	once	TRBJ2-7	TRBD2	CASSPGTSSREQYF	TGTGCCAGCTCACCGGGGACTAGCTCGCGGGAGCAGTACTTC
TRBV7-2	14	NA	TRBJ2-7	TRBD2	CASSPGRGEDEQYF	TGTGCCAGCAGCCCGGGGAGGGGAGAAGACGAGCAGTACTTC
TRBV4-1	16	few	TRBJ2-3	TRBD2	CASSQGSAGGADTQYF	TGCGCCAGCAGCCAGGGCTCAGCGGGAGGCGCAGATACGCAGTATTTT
TRBV6-4	15	NA	TRBJ1-4	NA	CASTTRGRASEKLFF	TGTGCCAGCACCACTAGGGGACGCGCCTCTGAAAAACTGTTTTTT
TRBV15	13	NA	TRBJ2-7	TRBD2	CATSSGLVSEQYF	TGTGCCACCAGCAGCGGACTAGTATCCGAGCAGTACTTC
TRBV7-9	19	once	TRBJ2-7	TRBD2	CASSLGGTSASYLGYEQYF	TGTGCCAGCAGCTTAGGCGGGACTAGCGCCTCTTATCTCGGCTACGAGCAGTACTTC
TRBV29-1	15	once	TRBJ2-1	TRBD1	CSVVPFWTGTYEQFF	TGCAGCGTCGTCCCCTTTTGGACAGGGACGTATGAGCAGTTCTTC